This T cell receptor beta chain was identified during a study of blood T cell repertoires in COVID-19. Study-level information: From T cells, B-cell-depleted T cells, or PBMCs came the material, which was cDNA or gDNA.

The protocol was immunoSEQ multiplex PCR, while the TCRdb copy is restricted to in-frame clones and leaves out a portion. The table shows 350,000 to 450,000 clones, with roughly 90% occurring only once. The CDR3 has 11 residues. Germline lookup yields CDR1 GTSNPN and CDR2 SVGIG (reference sequence). Losses at the gene ends were 2 bases for V and 13 bases for J; bases not matched to a gene: 6. Specimen: peripheral blood. This chain joins TRBV30 and TRBJ2-3; 7 bases map to TRBD2. The TCR comes from a woman aged 55 to 70 with COVID-19, enrolled during active disease. CDR3 amino acids: CAWSWGGREYF. CDR3 in DNA: TGTGCCTGGAGTTGGGGGGGGAGGGAGTATTTT.